This T cell receptor beta chain was profiled in a study of long-term antiretroviral therapy in people with HIV. The CDR3 totals 15 residues. Germline values: CDR1 SGHRS, CDR2 YFSETQ. The ends were cut back, 0 bases at V and 7 bases at J, with 14 bases in the middle. The authors ran the immunoSEQ assay, v3.0, at survey level. Clones were read by immunoSEQ multiplex PCR, and TCRdb kept only the in-frame ones, dropping some. The sample carries roughly 17,000 clones, about 95% recorded once. This TCR derives from a man younger than 40 with HIV. The source was unsorted PBMCs, collected roughly 10 years after starting antiretroviral therapy. The chain recombines TRBV5-1 with TRBJ1-3, with D perhaps matching TRBD1 (5 bases). CDR3 bases: TGCGCCAGCAGCTTGGGGGGCACAGTGTCCAACACCATATATTTT. The encoded protein is CASSLGGTVSNTIYF.